This T cell receptor beta chain derives from a study of T-cell reconstitution after alpha-beta-depleted transplantation in children. This sample's TCRbeta library carried unique molecular identifier barcodes. Using its own MiXCR run on the PCR reads, TCRdb lists one record per CDR3 protein. The sample includes 500,000 to 750,000 distinct CDR3 sequences, 10% to 15% seen only once; the top ten take around 2%. The study's findings and limits: About two months after transplant, alpha-beta T cells reportedly came from several hundred expanded graft clones. Surviving recipient T cells and intrathymic progenitors accounted for some patients' high TCRbeta diversity at day 60. The main origin of T-cell counts and diversity one year after transplant was newly produced T cells.

Looked up from germline, CDR1 is MDHEN and CDR2 is SYDVKM. The CDR3 is 14 amino acids. V was clipped by 5 bases and J by 5 bases; unmatched bases: 5. This clonotype was observed a handful of times. Its antigen is unknown. Material: PBMCs, mostly from graft donor cells, obtained 360 days after TCRalphabeta/CD19-depleted stem cell transplant. This chain links TRBV28 with TRBJ2-3; 9 nucleotides agree with TRBD2. The sequence was obtained from a male patient younger than 18 who had a stem cell transplant for acute myeloid leukemia, so the T cells may come from the graft donor. CDR3: CASSIKREEDTQYF. CDR3 coding DNA: TGTGCCAGCAGTATCAAGCGGGAGGAAGATACGCAGTATTTT.